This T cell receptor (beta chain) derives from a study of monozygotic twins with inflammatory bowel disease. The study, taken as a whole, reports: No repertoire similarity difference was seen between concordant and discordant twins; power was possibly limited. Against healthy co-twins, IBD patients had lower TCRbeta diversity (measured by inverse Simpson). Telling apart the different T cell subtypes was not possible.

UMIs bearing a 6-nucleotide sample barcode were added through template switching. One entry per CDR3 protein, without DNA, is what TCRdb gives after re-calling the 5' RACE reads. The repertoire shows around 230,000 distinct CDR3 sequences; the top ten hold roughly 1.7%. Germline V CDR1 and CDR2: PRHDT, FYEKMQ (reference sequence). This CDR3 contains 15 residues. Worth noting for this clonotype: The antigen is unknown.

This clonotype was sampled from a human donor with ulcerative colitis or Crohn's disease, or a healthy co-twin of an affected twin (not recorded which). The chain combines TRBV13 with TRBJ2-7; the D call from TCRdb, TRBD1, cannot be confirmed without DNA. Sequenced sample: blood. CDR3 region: CASSLDLGQGYEQYF.